Listed below are T cell receptor beta chains from one sample, sequenced in a study of CD8 T cells in ankylosing spondylitis. TCRdb re-analysed the 5' RACE reads in MiXCR, keeping a single row per CDR3 protein. The sample includes approximately 110,000 distinct CDR3 sequences, approximately 25% seen only once; the top ten take about 12%. The sequenced material came from synovial fluid, either unsorted or a sorted T cell fraction (not recorded which). These receptors were taken from a male donor with ankylosing spondylitis. Each CDR3 is given with its conserved first and last residue. Each record gives: clone size, V gene, D gene, J gene, CDR3 DNA, CDR3 protein. The D gene is left open where the match is weak. Size is omitted from some rows. Given values are once, few, many or a class for expanded clones.

>NA|TRBV3-1|NA|TRBJ1-2
TGTGCCAGCAGCCCGGTGGCGGACTATGGCTACACCTTC
CASSPVADYGYTF
>many|TRBV7-2|NA|TRBJ1-1
TGTGCCAGCAGCTTAGGGGGGGGGAACACTGAAGCTTTCTTT
CASSLGGGNTEAFF
>NA|TRBV5-1|NA|TRBJ1-3
TGCGCCAGCAGCTCCCAGGGGCCCTTATATTTT
CASSSQGPLYF
>few|TRBV27|NA|TRBJ2-1
TGTGCCAGCAGTCGGAAGACCTACAATGAGCAGTTCTTC
CASSRKTYNEQFF
>NA|TRBV6-6|TRBD1|TRBJ1-5
TGTGCCAGCAGAGACAGGGAATCAGCCAAGATGGATTTT
CASRDRESAKMDF
>NA|TRBV20-1|TRBD1|TRBJ1-2
TGCAGTGCTAGTGGACAGGGGGCAGAGGGCTACACCTTC
CSASGQGAEGYTF
>few|TRBV12-3/TRBV12-4|NA|TRBJ2-3
TGTGCCAGCAGACGTACAGGTTACACAGATACGCAGTATTTT
CASRRTGYTDTQYF
>few|TRBV30|NA|TRBJ1-1
TGTGCCTGGATGTGGGACACTGAAGCTTTCTTT
CAWMWDTEAFF
>NA|TRBV11-1|TRBD2|TRBJ2-5
TGTGCCAGCAGCGCCAGGACTAGAACAGAGACCCAGTACTTC
CASSARTRTETQYF
>NA|TRBV20-1|NA|TRBJ2-5
TGCAGTGCACTTAGGGGAGGCGGGGAAAAGACCCAGTACTTC
CSALRGGGEKTQYF
>NA|TRBV12-3/TRBV12-4|NA|TRBJ1-1
TGTGCCAGCAGTTTAAGGCAGGCCCCCGGGAACACTGAAGCTTTCTTT
CASSLRQAPGNTEAFF
>NA|TRBV27|NA|TRBJ1-1
TGTGCCAGCAGTAGACACCCGAACACTGAAGCTTTCTTT
CASSRHPNTEAFF
>many|TRBV7-7|NA|TRBJ2-5
TGTGCCAGCAGCTTAGGCCGCCAAGAGACCCAGTACTTC
CASSLGRQETQYF
>NA|TRBV19|TRBD2|TRBJ2-1
TGTGCCAGGGCGCTGGCGGGAGAGAGGAATGAGCAGTTCTTC
CARALAGERNEQFF
>NA|TRBV3-1|TRBD2|TRBJ2-7
TGTGCCAGCAGCCAAGGATGGACTAGCGGGAGGAACGGCGAGCAGTACTTC
CASSQGWTSGRNGEQYF
>NA|TRBV30|NA|TRBJ1-1
TGTGCCTGGACCTCTGACACGGGTTTGATAGCTTTCTTT
CAWTSDTGLIAFF
>NA|TRBV5-1|NA|TRBJ1-3
TGCGCCAGCAGCTTGACTGACCCTCGGCGGGACACCATATATTTT
CASSLTDPRRDTIYF
>NA|TRBV6-1|NA|TRBJ2-3
TGTGCCAGCAGTGAAGCCAGGTTAACGCAGTATTTT
CASSEARLTQYF
>NA|TRBV20-1|NA|TRBJ2-1
TGCAGTGCCCCTGGACGGGGTAGGTATGGGAATGAGCAGTTCTTC
CSAPGRGRYGNEQFF
>NA|TRBV10-3|TRBD2|TRBJ2-1
TGTGCCATCAGTGAGCGACTAGCGGGGGTAAACAATGAGCAGTTCTTC
CAISERLAGVNNEQFF
>few|TRBV7-2|NA|TRBJ2-7
TGTGCCAGCAGCCCTGACACCGACAGCTACGAGCAGTACTTC
CASSPDTDSYEQYF
>NA|TRBV5-5|NA|TRBJ1-5
TGTGCCAGCAGCTTGAGCTGGAATCAGCCCCAGCATTTT
CASSLSWNQPQHF
>NA|TRBV15|TRBD2|TRBJ2-1
TGTGCCACCCGTCACCGGGGTAGCGGGAGGCCCCACAATGAGCAGTTCTTC
CATRHRGSGRPHNEQFF
>NA|TRBV11-2|NA|TRBJ2-7
TGTGCCAGCAGCGGAGACGTCTTTCAAAGGGGGTACTTC
CASSGDVFQRGYF
>few|TRBV20-1|NA|TRBJ2-6
TGCAGTGGTAGGGAATCGGTCTCCGGGGCCAACGTCCTGACTTTC
CSGRESVSGANVLTF
>NA|TRBV3-1|TRBD2|TRBJ2-1
TGTGCCAGCAGCCTTGGGACTAGCGGGATACTTGGCGATGAGCAGTTCTTC
CASSLGTSGILGDEQFF
>NA|TRBV11-2|NA|TRBJ1-2
TGTGCCAGCAGCTTTGCTGGGGCGAGTGGCTACACCTTC
CASSFAGASGYTF
>many|TRBV12-3/TRBV12-4|NA|TRBJ1-2
TGTGCCAGCACCCATCAGTACCATGGCTACACCTTC
CASTHQYHGYTF
>NA|TRBV7-6|NA|TRBJ2-1
TGTGCCAGCAGCTTACTCTTTGGGGAATACGGCAATGAGCAGTTCTTC
CASSLLFGEYGNEQFF
>NA|TRBV20-1|NA|TRBJ2-4
TGCAGTGCTAGCTTGGCAGGCCAAAACATTCAGTACTTC
CSASLAGQNIQYF
>few|TRBV6-6|NA|TRBJ1-2
TGTGCCAGCAGTTACAAACTCAACTATGGCTACACCTTC
CASSYKLNYGYTF
>few|TRBV19|TRBD2|TRBJ2-5
TGTGCCAGTAGTCCCGGAGGGGCTAGCGGGAGCCAAGAGACCCAGTACTTC
CASSPGGASGSQETQYF
>many|TRBV4-2|TRBD2|TRBJ2-2
TGTGCCAGCAGCCAAGGGACTAGCGTGAACACCGGGGAGCTGTTTTTT
CASSQGTSVNTGELFF
>NA|TRBV12-3/TRBV12-4|NA|TRBJ2-3
TGTGCCAGCAGTTCGGGGGACGGCACAGATACGCAGTATTTT
CASSSGDGTDTQYF